This T cell receptor beta chain is from a study of blood T cell repertoires in COVID-19. Sequenced by immunoSEQ multiplex PCR; TCRdb stores in-frame clones only, minus some. The data contain under 85,000 clones, over 70% of them seen just once; the ten biggest clones take up less than 10%. The sample holds one count of this clone. This clonotype was obtained from a human donor in a cohort sampled during active COVID-19. Sequenced: peripheral blood.

CDR3 sequence: CASTWSIGYEQYF. CDR3 nucleotide sequence: TGTGCCAGCACCTGGAGTATTGGGTACGAGCAGTACTTC. The chain employs TRBV12-3 or TRBV12-4 and TRBJ2-7; D is undetermined. V was cut by 7 bases and J by 4 bases, with 14 bases left in between. There are 13 residues in the CDR3.